The 28 T cell receptor beta chains below were found in one sample sequenced in a study of response to subunit inactivated influenza vaccine. A single record per CDR3 protein comes from TCRdb applying MiXCR to the RT-PCR reads. In the table there are roughly 500,000 distinct CDR3 sequences, around 25% of which are singletons. This material consisted of CD4+ T cells sorted from PBMCs, taken roughly 5 days after vaccination. These TCRs come from a man in his fifties or sixties who received an inactivated influenza vaccine.

There are many counts of this clonotype. V and J are TRBV6-1 and TRBJ2-2; D may match TRBD1 or TRBD2 (5 bases each). The CDR3 is 15 amino acids. Germline values: CDR1 MNHNS, CDR2 SASEGT. Trimming shortened V by 8 bases and J by 0 bases, and 13 bases separated the two germline ends. Here the CDR3 DNA reads TGTGCCAGCGGTCCGGGGCTCGCGAACACCGGGGAGCTGTTTTTT. Protein sequence: CASGPGLANTGELFF.

This clonotype was observed a few times. The chain uses TRBV6-2 or TRBV6-3 and TRBJ2-7, with D maybe TRBD2 (6 bases). Germline-derived CDR1 and CDR2 are MNHEY and SVGEGT. The CDR3 covers 15 residues. The germline V and J ends were trimmed by 1 base and 0 bases, with 10 bases remaining between them. In DNA, the CDR3 is TGTGCCAGCAGTTACTTCGGGAGCAGCTCCTACGAGCAGTACTTC. Translation: CASSYFGSSSYEQYF.

V is TRBV29-1 and J is TRBJ1-5, with TRBD1 matching over 7 bases. The CDR3 runs 15 residues. The germline V gene encodes CDR1 SQVTM and CDR2 ANQGSEA. Unmatched junction bases numbered 7, after V lost 4 bases and J lost 1 base. The CDR3: CSVGQGLSSNQPQHF. The CDR3 nucleotides read TGCAGCGTTGGACAGGGCCTCTCAAGCAATCAGCCCCAGCATTTT.

The chain employs TRBV4-3 and TRBJ2-6; 7 bases align to TRBD2. V trimming: 2 bases; J trimming: 4 bases; junction bases outside the gene matches: 5. Germline CDR1 and CDR2: LGHNA and YSLEER. This CDR3 contains 16 residues. The chain's CDR3 is CASSQRRGNGANVLTF. DNA of the CDR3: TGCGCCAGCAGCCAAAGGCGGGGGAACGGGGCCAACGTCCTGACTTTC.

V and J are TRBV5-6 and TRBJ1-1; D possibly corresponds to TRBD1 (6 bases). Deletions cut 1 base from V and 5 bases from J, with 9 bases between. CDR1 and CDR2 (germline): SGHDT, YYEEEE. The CDR3 is 13 amino acids. The CDR3 DNA sequence: TGTGCCAGCAGCTTGAAGGGGGAAACTGAAGCTTTCTTT. This translates into CASSLKGETEAFF.

The chain couples TRBV12-3 or TRBV12-4 to TRBJ1-1; 11 bases are shared with TRBD1. This CDR3 spans 16 amino acids. Trimming cost V 3 bases and J 6 bases; bases outside gene matches: 9. The CDR3 coding sequence is TGTGCCAGCAGTTTGCGGACAGGGGGCTTCTCTGCTGAAGCTTTCTTT. Amino acid sequence: CASSLRTGGFSAEAFF.

This chain connects TRBV3-1 to TRBJ2-3, with 11 bases lining up with TRBD1. The V gene's germline CDR1 is LGHDT and CDR2 YNNKEL (reference sequence). The length of the CDR3 is 17 residues. After removal of 1 base from V and 5 bases from J, the junction contained 8 bases not matched to a gene. CDR3 in DNA: TGTGCCAGCAGCCAAGGGTGGCGGACAGGGGGCAAAGATACGCAGTATTTT. Its protein is CASSQGWRTGGKDTQYF.

The chain has TRBV7-2 and TRBJ2-7; D remains ambiguous. The CDR3 is made up of 15 amino acids. Germline CDR1 SGHTA, CDR2 FQGNSA. The V and J ends lost 3 bases and 0 bases respectively, with 12 bases between them. This CDR3 reads CASSLTILVSYEQYF. CDR3 in DNA: TGTGCCAGCAGCTTGACAATCTTGGTCTCCTACGAGCAGTACTTC.

V gene TRBV15 combines with J gene TRBJ2-7; D uncertain. Trimming stripped 0 bases from V and 4 bases from J, with 7 bases between. The germline V gene has CDR1 LNHNV and CDR2 YYDKDF (reference sequence). This CDR3 has 13 amino acids. The DNA of the CDR3 is TGTGCCACCAGCAGAGAACAGATTTACGAGCAGTACTTC. It encodes CATSREQIYEQYF.

V usage is TRBV5-1 and J usage is TRBJ2-5; 8 bases fit TRBD2. Germline V lookup: CDR1 SGHRS, CDR2 YFSETQ. V trimming: 1 base; J trimming: 0 bases; junction bases outside the gene matches: 5. CDR3 length: 16 amino acids. The chain's CDR3 is CASSLIGGGYQETQYF. CDR3 coding DNA: TGCGCCAGCAGCTTGATTGGCGGGGGGTACCAAGAGACCCAGTACTTC. Using reference TRBV5-1 and TRBJ2-5 for the parts outside the CDR3, the full variable domain is KAGVTQTPRYLIKTRGQQVTLSCSPISGHRSVSWYQQTPGQGLQFLFEYFSETQRNKGNFPGRFSGRQFSNSRSEMNVSTLELGDSALYLCASSLIGGGYQETQYFGPGTRLLVL.

This clonotype came up a few times. The chain has TRBV10-2 and TRBJ2-3, with 9 positions matching TRBD2. Germline CDR1 WSHSY, CDR2 SAAADI. There are 17 residues in the CDR3. Losses at the gene ends were 3 bases for V and 2 bases for J; bases not matched to a gene: 9. CDR3 DNA: TGCGCCAGCAGTGATAGCGGGGGTAACTACTTCACAGATACGCAGTATTTT. As protein: CASSDSGGNYFTDTQYF.

The chain has TRBV12-3 or TRBV12-4 and TRBJ2-7; possible D gene TRBD2, 6 bases. This CDR3 is built from 14 residues. Trimming removed 5 bases from V and 4 bases from J, with 15 bases in between. CDR3 region: CASSLLRGTYEQYF. The DNA of the CDR3 is TGTGCCAGCAGTCTACTACGGGGGACGTACGAGCAGTACTTC.

This clonotype was seen a few times. The rearrangement joins TRBV29-1 to TRBJ2-3; 8 bases are a match to TRBD1. With V trimmed by 7 bases and J by 1 base, 16 bases remained unmatched. CDR3 length: 17 residues. CDR1 is SQVTM, CDR2 ANQGSEA, per germline. CDR3 nucleotide sequence: TGCAGCGGACGACAGGGGTACGGTATGGCGGGCACAGATACGCAGTATTTT. Translation: CSGRQGYGMAGTDTQYF.

The chain recombines TRBV20-1 with TRBJ2-1, with 8 nucleotides matching TRBD2. Unmatched junction bases numbered 9, after V lost 5 bases and J lost 9 bases. The length of the CDR3 is 13 residues. Germline V gene lookup returns CDR1 DFQATT and CDR2 SNEGSKA (reference sequence). CDR3 region: CSAGQFAGGEQFF. The DNA of the CDR3 is TGCAGTGCTGGACAATTTGCGGGGGGTGAGCAGTTCTTC.

J is TRBJ2-7 and V is TRBV12-3 or TRBV12-4, with TRBD2 matching 8 bases. Trimming took 6 bases from V and 3 from J; bases not matched to a gene: 10. This CDR3 is built from 15 residues. The CDR3 protein is CASSLSGGPHYEQYF. The CDR3, as DNA: TGTGCCAGCAGCCTCAGCGGGGGACCGCACTACGAGCAGTACTTC.

The chain uses TRBV20-1 and TRBJ2-5; D is tentatively TRBD1 or TRBD2 (6 bases each). Germline CDR1 is DFQATT and CDR2 is SNEGSKA (reference sequence). This CDR3 is built from 14 residues. Trimming removed 6 bases at V and 2 bases at J, with 16 bases between. The CDR3 sequence: CSAPSGAAQETQYF. As DNA, the CDR3 is TGCAGTGCCCCCTCGGGGGCGGCACAAGAGACCCAGTACTTC.

This clonotype was seen more than once but under ten times. This rearrangement joins TRBV7-2 to TRBJ2-7; D remains unclear. With 7 bases removed from V and 0 bases from J, the gap between germline ends came to 13 bases. The CDR3 totals 14 residues. CDR1 is SGHTA and CDR2 is FQGNSA in the germline V gene. CDR3 sequence: CASTPRRISYEQYF. CDR3 DNA: TGTGCCAGCACCCCCCGGCGGATCTCCTACGAGCAGTACTTC.

This chain links TRBV20-1 with TRBJ2-3; D unclear. CDR1 and CDR2 from the germline V gene are DFQATT and SNEGSKA (reference sequence). This CDR3 has 13 amino acids. With 2 bases removed from V and 5 bases from J, the gap between germline ends came to 11 bases. This chain's CDR3 is CSARIVWEDTQYF. The CDR3 DNA is TGCAGTGCTAGAATCGTTTGGGAAGATACGCAGTATTTT.

The CDR3 spells CSVEWQPNRNTEAFF. The CDR3 DNA reads TGCAGCGTTGAATGGCAGCCCAACCGAAACACTGAAGCTTTCTTT. This chain connects TRBV29-1 to TRBJ1-1; D is ambiguous. This CDR3 region has 15 residues. Trimming left V 2 bases short and J 2 bases short, with 15 bases between. Germline V CDR1 and CDR2: SQVTM, ANQGSEA.

V and J are TRBV20-1 and TRBJ2-1; the match to TRBD2 covers 8 bases. V shed 6 bases and J 6 bases; nucleotides not matched to a gene: 13. The CDR3 spans 15 residues. Germline CDR1 and CDR2: DFQATT and SNEGSKA (reference sequence). In DNA form, the CDR3 reads TGCAGTGCCCATGAAGCCAACGGGAGGGCCAATGAGCAGTTCTTC. Protein sequence: CSAHEANGRANEQFF.

This clonotype was found a few times. The chain has TRBV20-1 and TRBJ2-5; 11 bases map to TRBD2. Germline CDR1 is DFQATT and CDR2 is SNEGSKA (reference sequence). With 1 base clipped from V and 4 bases from J, the junction kept 2 bases outside the gene matches. This CDR3 contains 14 residues. The CDR3 here is CSARGLAGPETQYF. CDR3 nucleotides: TGCAGTGCTAGAGGACTAGCGGGACCAGAGACCCAGTACTTC.

This rearrangement joins TRBV7-2 to TRBJ1-6, with D maybe TRBD1 (5 bases). Germline V gene sequence: CDR1 SGHTA, CDR2 FQGNSA. The CDR3 consists of 15 residues. V was cut by 5 bases and J by 7 bases, with 15 bases left in between. CDR3 sequence (DNA): TGTGCCAGCAGCCCTTGGGACTCAGGGAATTCACCCCTCCACTTT. Amino acids: CASSPWDSGNSPLHF.

This rearrangement joins TRBV10-1 to TRBJ2-3; 7 nucleotides line up with TRBD2. J gave up 0 bases and V 1 base, and 1 base lay outside the gene matches. Germline V gives CDR1 WNHNN, CDR2 SYGVQD (reference sequence). There are 15 residues in the CDR3. The CDR3 is CASSEWRGSTDTQYF. The DNA of the CDR3 is TGCGCCAGCAGTGAGTGGCGGGGGAGCACAGATACGCAGTATTTT.

This chain uses TRBV18 with TRBJ1-4; no clear D. Between the trimmed V and J ends, which lost 1 base and 8 bases, there was a span of 11 bases. The CDR3 is made up of 14 amino acids. Germline lookup yields CDR1 KGHSH and CDR2 LQKENI. CDR3 nucleotide sequence: TGTGCCAGCTCACCACAGGGATTAGGCGAAAAACTGTTTTTT. Translated, it gives CASSPQGLGEKLFF.

V is TRBV7-2 and J is TRBJ2-5; D not certain. The CDR3 covers 12 residues. V lost 6 bases to trimming and J lost 5 bases, with 10 bases between them. Germline CDR1 SGHTA, CDR2 FQGNSA. This CDR3 is CASRRSSETQYF. The CDR3 DNA follows: TGTGCCAGCAGGAGGTCTTCCGAGACCCAGTACTTC. The whole variable domain, filled in from reference TRBV7-2 and TRBJ2-5, reads GAGVSQSPSNKVTEKGKDVELRCDPISGHTALYWYRQSLGQGLEFLIYFQGNSAPDKSGLPSDRFSAERTGGSVSTLTIQRTQQEDSAVYLCASRRSSETQYFGPGTRLLVL.

The chain has TRBV5-5 and TRBJ2-1, with 10 positions matching TRBD1. The CDR3 is made up of 15 amino acids. Germline-derived CDR1 and CDR2 are SGHKS and YYEKEE (reference sequence). Losses at the gene ends were 2 bases for V and 9 bases for J; bases not matched to a gene: 8. The CDR3 DNA reads TGTGCCAGCAGCTTCCGGGGACAGGGGATGTCTGAGCAGTTCTTC. Translating it yields CASSFRGQGMSEQFF.

This clonotype has at least ten counts. The chain has TRBV20-1 and TRBJ2-3; TRBD2 aligns across 7 bases. With 7 bases clipped from V and 3 bases from J, the junction kept 7 bases outside the gene matches. The CDR3 is made up of 13 amino acids. CDR1 DFQATT and CDR2 SNEGSKA come from the germline V gene (reference sequence). CDR3 in amino acids: CSGNSGMTDTQYF. The CDR3 coding sequence is TGCAGTGGAAACAGCGGGATGACAGATACGCAGTATTTT.

The chain carries TRBV6-6 and TRBJ2-1; D may be TRBD1 or TRBD2 (5 bases each). Germline V gene sequence: CDR1 MNHNY, CDR2 SVGAGI (reference sequence). The CDR3 sequence is 12 residues long. Trimming left V 2 bases short and J 9 bases short, with 8 bases between. The CDR3 DNA reads TGTGCCAGCAGTTACGGGGCGGGTGAGCAGTTCTTC. This encodes CASSYGAGEQFF.